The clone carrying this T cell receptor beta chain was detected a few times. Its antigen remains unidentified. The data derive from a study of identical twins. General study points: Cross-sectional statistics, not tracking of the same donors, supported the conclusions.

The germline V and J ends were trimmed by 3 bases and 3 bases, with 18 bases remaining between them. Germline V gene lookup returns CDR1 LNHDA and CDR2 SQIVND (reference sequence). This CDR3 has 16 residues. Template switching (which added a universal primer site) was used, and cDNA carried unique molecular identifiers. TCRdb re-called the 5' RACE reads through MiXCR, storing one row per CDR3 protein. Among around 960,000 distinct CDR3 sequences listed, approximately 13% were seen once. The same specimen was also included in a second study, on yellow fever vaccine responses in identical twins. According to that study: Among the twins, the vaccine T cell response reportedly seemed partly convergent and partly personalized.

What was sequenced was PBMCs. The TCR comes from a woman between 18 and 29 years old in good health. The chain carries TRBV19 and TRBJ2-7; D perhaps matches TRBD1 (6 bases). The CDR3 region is CASSMALAGTLYEQYF. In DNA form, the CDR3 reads TGTGCCAGTAGTATGGCTCTGGCCGGGACACTCTACGAGCAGTACTTC.